This entry describes one TCR beta chain. The data were obtained in a study of blood T cell repertoires in COVID-19. Germline V gene sequence: CDR1 SGHRS, CDR2 YFSETQ. The CDR3 has 15 residues. V dropped 2 bases and J dropped 2; count of bases not matched to a gene: 1. The protocol was immunoSEQ multiplex PCR, while the TCRdb copy is restricted to in-frame clones and leaves out a portion. This table holds 150,000 to 200,000 clones, 86% found once. The sample consisted of peripheral blood. The sequence came from a woman aged 55-69 years with COVID-19, enrolled during active disease. This chain links TRBV5-1 with TRBJ1-3; 10 bases are shared with TRBD1. The CDR3 here is CASSLGTGAGNTIYF. The DNA for the CDR3 is TGCGCCAGCAGCTTAGGGACAGGGGCTGGAAACACCATATATTTT. Together with reference TRBV5-1 and TRBJ1-3, the CDR3 gives the full variable domain: KAGVTQTPRYLIKTRGQQVTLSCSPISGHRSVSWYQQTPGQGLQFLFEYFSETQRNKGNFPGRFSGRQFSNSRSEMNVSTLELGDSALYLCASSLGTGAGNTIYFGEGSWLTVV.